The 22 T cell receptor beta chains below all came from one sample that was sequenced in a study of blood T cell repertoires in COVID-19. This table comes from immunoSEQ multiplex PCR, and its TCRdb copy is limited to in-frame clones, with some not included. The table records about 220,000 clones, 85% to 90% of them present only once. Source material: PBMCs or T cells enriched from blood (not recorded which). These receptors all stem from a woman younger than 35 in a cohort exposed to, infected with or recovered from COVID-19 (not recorded which).

The V call is TRBV5-1, the J call TRBJ2-1; D is possibly TRBD2 (7 bases). The CDR3 covers 16 residues. The V end lost 2 bases, the J end lost 7 bases, and 19 bases lay between the germline ends. CDR1 and CDR2 from the germline V gene are SGHRS and YFSETQ. This CDR3 is CASSLSTGGAGNEQFF. The CDR3, as DNA: TGCGCCAGCAGCTTAAGTACGGGGGGCGCGGGAAATGAGCAGTTCTTC. Full variable domain (missing parts from reference TRBV5-1 and TRBJ2-1): KAGVTQTPRYLIKTRGQQVTLSCSPISGHRSVSWYQQTPGQGLQFLFEYFSETQRNKGNFPGRFSGRQFSNSRSEMNVSTLELGDSALYLCASSLSTGGAGNEQFFGPGTRLTVL.

The chain combines TRBV19 with TRBJ1-5; D is undetermined. Trimming took off 3 bases at V and 0 bases at J, with 6 bases between the two ends. The CDR3 totals 14 residues. Germline loops: CDR1 LNHDA, CDR2 SQIVND (reference sequence). CDR3 nucleotide sequence: TGTGCCAGTAGTATGAGATATAGCAATCAGCCCCAGCATTTT. Translated: CASSMRYSNQPQHF.

The chain carries TRBV12-3 or TRBV12-4 and TRBJ1-5, with D uncertain. This CDR3 contains 13 residues. V was clipped by 5 bases and J by 8 bases, with 13 bases between them. CDR3 bases: TGTGCCAGCAGTAGGACGGTGGAGGAGCCCCAGCATTTT. This sequence encodes CASSRTVEEPQHF.

This chain joins TRBV14 and TRBJ1-2; TRBD1 agrees at 8 bases. This CDR3 comprises 17 residues. Germline CDR1 is SGHDN and CDR2 is FVKESK. With V trimmed by 1 base and J by 8 bases, 15 bases remained unmatched. The CDR3 loop reads CASSQVPTGDPSQGYTF. In DNA form, the CDR3 reads TGTGCCAGCAGCCAAGTACCGACAGGGGATCCCTCCCAAGGCTACACCTTC.

As concerns this clone: Other nucleotide sequences from this sample produce the same CDR3. CDR3 coding DNA: TGTGCCAGCAGTAGCGGGGGTCCAGATACGCAGTATTTT. This encodes CASSSGGPDTQYF. V and J are TRBV12-3 or TRBV12-4 and TRBJ2-3; 8 bases fit TRBD2. This CDR3 contains 13 residues. V was pared by 5 bases and J by 4 bases, with 2 bases of the junction left unmatched.

This clone came up once. The J gene is TRBJ2-5, the V gene TRBV21-1; TRBD1, the table's D call, was not compared with the DNA. TRBV21-1 is a pseudogene segment. The CDR3 consists of 24 residues. As DNA, the CDR3 is TGTGCCAGCAGCAAATTCTCGGATAACATCCAAAAGGACAGGGGGCGCAGGGGGAGAGAGACCCAGTACTTC. It is translated as CASSKFSDNIQKDRGRRGRETQYF.

This chain links TRBV29-1 with TRBJ1-1, with D uncertain. Germline V gene lookup returns CDR1 SQVTM and CDR2 ANQGSEA. The V end was cut by 5 bases, the J end by 7 bases, with 17 bases between. This CDR3 has 13 residues. CDR3 sequence reads: CSVSPLLSGEAFF. The DNA of the CDR3 is TGCAGCGTTTCCCCCCTCCTGAGCGGTGAAGCTTTCTTT.

V and J are TRBV4-2 and TRBJ2-6, with D possibly being TRBD1 (6 bases). The ends were cut back, 5 bases at V and 2 bases at J, with 10 bases in the middle. In germline, CDR1 is LGHNA, CDR2 YNFKEQ. The CDR3 extends over 15 amino acids. CDR3 sequence (DNA): TGTGCCAGCAGCATTAACAGGGCTGGGGCCAACGTCCTGACTTTC. It codes for CASSINRAGANVLTF.

This clone was seen just once. The CDR3 DNA sequence: TGTGCCACCCAGGACAGATACGAGCAGTACTTC. Amino acids: CATQDRYEQYF. The V call is TRBV21-1, the J call TRBJ2-7; TRBD1, the table's D call, was not compared with the DNA. TRBV21-1 corresponds to a pseudogene. This CDR3 comprises 11 residues.

This clone was found once. V gene TRBV4-1 combines with J gene TRBJ2-7, with TRBD1 identical over 8 bases. This CDR3 is built from 16 residues. Germline V lookup: CDR1 MGHRA, CDR2 YSYEKL. Losses at the gene ends were 0 bases for V and 5 bases for J; bases not matched to a gene: 9. The CDR3 region has the DNA TGCGCCAGCAGCCAAGATGAGGGGTCAGGGGGCCACGAGCAGTACTTC. It is translated as CASSQDEGSGGHEQYF.

The chain combines TRBV11-2 with TRBJ2-7, with 7 bases identical to TRBD2. Germline assignment: CDR1 SGHAT and CDR2 FQNNGV. CDR3 length: 16 residues. With V trimmed by 4 bases and J by 5 bases, 14 bases remained unmatched. For the CDR3, the DNA is TGTGCCAGCAGCTCCCGAGGGATAGCGGGTTTCCACGAGCAGTACTTC. It yields the protein CASSSRGIAGFHEQYF.

The rearrangement links TRBV4-1 to TRBJ2-7; D may be TRBD2 (5 bases). Trimming stripped 3 bases from V and 0 bases from J, with 18 bases between. Per germline, CDR1 MGHRA and CDR2 YSYEKL. The CDR3 is 17 amino acids. The DNA for the CDR3 is TGCGCCAGCAGCCAGTACTCCCTCGGACTGCCCTCCTACGAGCAGTACTTC. As protein: CASSQYSLGLPSYEQYF.

The CDR3 loop reads CASSFGGVKNIQYF. Here the CDR3 DNA reads TGTGCCAGCAGCTTTGGGGGCGTGAAAAACATTCAGTACTTC. This chain connects TRBV7-9 to TRBJ2-4, with TRBD1 as a possible D gene (6 bases). Per the germline V gene, CDR1 is SEHNR and CDR2 is FQNEAQ (reference sequence). Trimming cost V 3 bases and J 4 bases, with 10 bases left between them. The CDR3 extends over 14 amino acids.

The chain combines TRBV7-3 with TRBJ2-1; 8 bases are a match to TRBD1. This CDR3 contains 15 residues. The germline gives CDR1 SGHTA, CDR2 FQGTGA. Trimming cost V 4 bases and J 3 bases; bases outside gene matches: 5. CDR3: CASSSLGQGYNEQFF. In nucleotides, the CDR3 is TGTGCCAGCAGCTCCCTAGGACAGGGCTACAATGAGCAGTTCTTC.

CDR3 nucleotides: TGTGCCAGCAGCCCGGGACTAGCGGGTTACAATGAGCAGTTCTTC. It codes for CASSPGLAGYNEQFF. The rearrangement uses TRBV9 and TRBJ2-1, with 12 bases lining up with TRBD2. Per the germline V gene, CDR1 is SGDLS and CDR2 is YYNGEE. Germline trimming cut 4 bases from V and 4 bases from J; bases unmatched to any gene: 3. The CDR3 sequence is 15 residues long.

The V call is TRBV19, the J call TRBJ1-5; 8 bases map to TRBD1. The J segment lost 5 bases and the V segment lost 6 bases, leaving 3 bases of the junction unmatched. The CDR3 totals 13 residues. Germline-derived CDR1 and CDR2 are LNHDA and SQIVND (reference sequence). This CDR3 reads CASSGTGYQPQHF. The CDR3 DNA reads TGTGCCAGTAGCGGGACAGGCTATCAGCCCCAGCATTTT.

CDR3 nucleotides: TGTGCCAGTAGTAAGGGGGTAGCCAAAAACATTCAGTACTTC. Translated, it gives CASSKGVAKNIQYF. The chain couples TRBV19 to TRBJ2-4, with a tentative D call TRBD1 (6 bases). CDR1 is LNHDA and CDR2 is SQIVND in the germline V gene (reference sequence). This CDR3 is built from 14 residues. Trimming took 4 bases from V and 0 from J, leaving 7 bases between them.

The chain couples TRBV11-2 to TRBJ2-7; 8 nucleotides match TRBD1. The V gene's germline CDR1 is SGHAT and CDR2 FQNNGV. The J segment lost 3 bases and the V segment lost 3 bases, leaving 4 bases of the junction unmatched. CDR3 size: 14 residues. The CDR3 DNA is TGTGCCAGCAGCTTGGGACAGGAAATCTACGAGCAGTACTTC. Its protein is CASSLGQEIYEQYF.

The rearrangement links TRBV27 to TRBJ1-1; 7 bases are shared with TRBD1. J was trimmed by 3 bases and V by 8 bases; bases with no gene match: 12. The CDR3 consists of 15 residues. CDR1 MNHEY and CDR2 SMNVEV come from the germline V gene (reference sequence). The CDR3 region is CASYSIKQGDTEAFF. CDR3 nucleotides: TGTGCCAGCTATTCTATAAAGCAGGGGGACACTGAAGCTTTCTTT.

The rearrangement uses TRBV7-2 and TRBJ1-1, with 10 bases that match TRBD1. Germline trimming cut 5 bases from V and 8 bases from J; bases unmatched to any gene: 11. The CDR3 consists of 15 residues. Looked up from germline, CDR1 is SGHTA and CDR2 is FQGNSA. The CDR3 nucleotides read TGTGCCAGCAGCCCAAAGACAGGGGGCTGGTGGGAAGCTTTCTTT. It yields the protein CASSPKTGGWWEAFF. The whole variable domain, remainder taken from reference TRBV7-2 and TRBJ1-1, is GAGVSQSPSNKVTEKGKDVELRCDPISGHTALYWYRQSLGQGLEFLIYFQGNSAPDKSGLPSDRFSAERTGGSVSTLTIQRTQQEDSAVYLCASSPKTGGWWEAFFGQGTRLTVV.

This clone was observed a few times. The chain employs TRBV18 and TRBJ1-5; TRBD1 might be the D (5 bases). The length of the CDR3 is 15 residues. V was shortened by 5 bases and J by 1 base, with 12 bases between the two germline ends. Germline CDR1 is KGHSH and CDR2 is LQKENI. The CDR3 DNA sequence: TGTGCCAGCTCAGCCCAGGGAACGAGCAATCAGCCCCAGCATTTT. Translating gives CASSAQGTSNQPQHF. Complete variable domain (other parts from reference TRBV18 and TRBJ1-5): NAGVMQNPRHLVRRRGQEARLRCSPMKGHSHVYWYRQLPEEGLKFMVYLQKENIIDESGMPKERFSAEFPKEGPSILRIQQVVRGDSAAYFCASSAQGTSNQPQHFGDGTRLSIL.

The chain uses TRBV5-4 and TRBJ1-6; TRBD1 matches at 9 bases. CDR1 and CDR2 from the germline V gene are SGHNT and YYREEE (reference sequence). Germline trimming cut 0 bases from V and 5 bases from J; bases unmatched to any gene: 0. The CDR3 extends over 15 amino acids. CDR3 sequence (DNA): TGTGCCAGCAGCTTGGGGACAGGGGATAATTCACCCCTCCACTTT. Amino acids: CASSLGTGDNSPLHF.